This TCR beta chain was retrieved from a study of blood T cell repertoires in COVID-19 (dated by TCRdb to about 2020). General notes on the study: Collaborator samples came from the United States, Italy and Spain and covered acute and convalescent phases of COVID-19. Where available, HLA class I and class II types were obtained from metadata supplied by the sample provider rather than from assay-based typing. The prospective study material was composed of cDNA or gDNA derived from T cells, B-cell-depleted T cells, or PBMCs. Subjects who had been exposed to COVID-19, were actively infected with it, or had recovered from it provided the deeply sampled blood TCRbeta repertoires that made up the dataset. The sample metadata nearly always contained a de-identified subject ID, COVID-19 status, age in years and sex. The samples were drawn from the first 160 participants of the ongoing ImmuneRACE study and from under 1,500 subjects provided by 6 global collaborators. The repertoires were released in a freely available public database meant as a resource for research on the immune response to SARS-CoV-2. General study outcomes and caveats: How much clinical and demographic metadata was included differed by source and by participant, and the metadata was provided uncurated.

A few counts support this clone. It lacks a known antigen. Qualities for individual bases were not recorded, and no much larger clone is one base off. At the junction V is shortened by 9 bases and J by 3 bases; bases outside the gene matches: 7. Taken from cysteine to phenylalanine, the CDR3 has 13 residues. The kept DNA is CDR3 alone, 39 bases in frame from the first base. CDR1 and CDR2, looked up from the germline V gene (reference sequence), are LNHDA and SQIVND. The immunoSEQ Assay, a bias-controlled multiplex PCR, was used to amplify TCRbeta CDR3 regions from genomic DNA. The paper's processing steps were these. Within the assay, amplification of reference gene primers was used to estimate how many nucleated cells each sample contained. To quantify the absolute abundance of each unique TCRbeta CDR3 rearrangement, sequence reads were collapsed and filtered. For each sample, productive Simpson clonality was calculated as the square root of Simpson's diversity index over productive rearrangements. TCRdb took this table from immuneACCESS and kept in-frame rearrangements with V and J called. Such tables lack part of the clones; where checked against another copy, unresolved V genes explain under half of the gap, and the rest is unexplained. D and trimming were read from the DNA, whereas the V and J calls and clone size are those reported in that table. The sample has 93,000 or so clones on record, 75% to 90% of them singletons. The ten largest clonotypes hold 10% to 15% of the sample.

Collaborating institutions collected whole blood in K2EDTA tubes following their own protocols. Collaborator samples were shipped for TCRbeta analysis as frozen whole blood, isolated PBMCs, or DNA extracted from either sample type. Sequencing used peripheral blood. The receptor comes from a human donor in a cohort sampled during active or convalescent COVID-19. Here the chain combines TRBV19 and TRBJ1-1; 7 bases in the junction line up with TRBD1. The nucleotide sequence reads as follows: TGTGCCAGCAGAAGCCAGGGGGACACTGAAGCTTTCTTT. The encoded protein is CASRSQGDTEAFF.